This T cell receptor beta chain was sequenced for a study of shared clonotypes between healthy human individuals. In the study overall: Researchers assigned three CD4 naive, three CD4 memory, two CD8 naive and one CD8 memory plate to each donor.

Combination of CD45RO+ cells with CCR7-negative CD45RA+ TemRA cells was used for CD8 memory. Generated by immunoSEQ multiplex PCR, the TCRdb table keeps only in-frame clones and is missing some. The sample records about 690,000 clones, roughly 91% being singletons. The CDR3 spans 15 residues. V was clipped by 0 bases and J by 4 bases, with 12 bases between them. Germline V gene data show CDR1 as SGDLS and CDR2 as YYNGEE. The sample taken for sequencing was memory CD8+ T cells from PBMCs. Subset: CD45RO+ cells pooled with CCR7-negative TemRA cells. The gene calls are TRBV9 and TRBJ2-3; D perhaps matches TRBD2 (7 bases). The sequence was obtained from a man aged 18 to 30 in good health. Some clones in this sample may be carry-over from other donors' samples. The CDR3 sequence is CASSVAGGKADTQYF. In nucleotides, the CDR3 is TGTGCCAGCAGCGTAGCGGGGGGCAAAGCAGATACGCAGTATTTT.